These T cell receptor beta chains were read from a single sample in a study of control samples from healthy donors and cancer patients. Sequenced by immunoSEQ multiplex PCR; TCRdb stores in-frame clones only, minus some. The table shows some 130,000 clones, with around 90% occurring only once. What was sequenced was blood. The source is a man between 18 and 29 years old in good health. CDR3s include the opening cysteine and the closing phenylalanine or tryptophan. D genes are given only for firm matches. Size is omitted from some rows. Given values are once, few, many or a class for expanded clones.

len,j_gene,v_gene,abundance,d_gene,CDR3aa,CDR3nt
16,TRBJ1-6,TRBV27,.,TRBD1,CASSSDRGPYNSPLHF,TGTGCCAGCAGTAGCGACAGGGGTCCTTATAATTCACCCCTCCACTTT
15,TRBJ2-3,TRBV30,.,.,CAWSEGRTSTDTQYF,TGTGCCTGGAGTGAGGGCAGAACTAGCACAGATACGCAGTATTTT
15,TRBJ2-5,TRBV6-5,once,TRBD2,CASSGTSGLQETQYF,TGTGCCAGCTCGGGGACTAGCGGCCTTCAAGAGACCCAGTACTTC
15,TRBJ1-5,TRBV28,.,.,CASSLFASSNQPQHF,TGTGCCAGCAGTTTATTCGCTTCTAGCAATCAGCCCCAGCATTTT
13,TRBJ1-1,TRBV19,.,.,CASSRRQHTEAFF,TGTGCCAGTAGTAGACGACAGCACACTGAAGCTTTCTTT
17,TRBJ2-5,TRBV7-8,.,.,CASSLESPSRSQETQYF,TGTGCCAGCAGCTTAGAGAGCCCTAGCCGAAGCCAAGAGACCCAGTACTTC
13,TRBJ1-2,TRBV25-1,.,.,CASSVGGGYGYTF,TGTGCCAGCAGTGTCGGAGGAGGCTATGGCTACACCTTC
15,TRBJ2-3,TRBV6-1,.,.,CASSEALGGTDTQYF,TGTGCCAGCAGTGAAGCGCTGGGGGGCACAGATACGCAGTATTTT
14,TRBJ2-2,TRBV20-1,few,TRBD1,CSASRQGHTGELFF,TGCAGTGCTAGTAGACAGGGGCACACCGGGGAGCTGTTTTTT
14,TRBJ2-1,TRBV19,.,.,CASSPRGGANEQFF,TGTGCCAGTAGTCCCCGTGGGGGGGCGAATGAGCAGTTCTTC
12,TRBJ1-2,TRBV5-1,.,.,CASSRDADGYTF,TGCGCCAGCAGCAGGGACGCAGATGGCTACACCTTC
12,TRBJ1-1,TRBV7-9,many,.,CASSFANTEAFF,TGTGCCAGCAGCTTCGCGAACACTGAAGCTTTCTTT